This entry lists 4 T cell receptor beta chains sequenced from one sample in a study of blood T cell repertoires in COVID-19. Libraries were prepared by immunoSEQ multiplex PCR; TCRdb keeps only in-frame clonotypes and omits some of them. The repertoire has some 390,000 clones, 85% to 90% of them found once; the top ten carry approximately 2.9%. Sequenced material: peripheral blood. Receptors originate from a human donor in a cohort sampled during active COVID-19.

This chain links TRBV30 with TRBJ2-6; the D gene is possibly TRBD2 (6 bases). Germline CDR1 and CDR2: GTSNPN and SVGIG (reference sequence). The CDR3 runs to 15 residues. Trimming stripped 0 bases from V and 2 bases from J, with 8 bases between. The CDR3 is CAWSVREAGANVLTF. The CDR3, as DNA: TGTGCCTGGAGTGTCAGGGAGGCTGGGGCCAACGTCCTGACTTTC.

The chain has TRBV3-1 (or the pseudogene TRBV3-2) and TRBJ2-5; D might be TRBD1 (5 bases). Germline V CDR1 and CDR2: LGHDT, YNNKEL (reference sequence). The CDR3 length is 14 residues. V lost 2 bases to trimming and J lost 2 bases, with 9 bases between them. CDR3 in DNA: TGTGCCAGCAGCCAAAACGCAGGGCAAGAGACCCAGTACTTC. This sequence encodes CASSQNAGQETQYF.

V usage is TRBV7-2 and J usage is TRBJ2-1, with 7 bases identical to TRBD1. The CDR3 sequence is 15 residues long. Germline V CDR1 and CDR2: SGHTA, FQGNSA. The junction had 8 bases not matched to a gene; V was cut back by 5 bases and J by 4 bases. CDR3 loop: CASSLPGQRYNEQFF. In nucleotides, the CDR3 is TGTGCCAGCAGCCTGCCGGGACAGAGATACAATGAGCAGTTCTTC.

The chain recombines TRBV6-5 with TRBJ1-2; tentative D call: TRBD1 (5 bases). The CDR3 contains 16 residues. V shed 1 base and J shed 6 bases, with 18 bases lying between them. Germline V gene lookup returns CDR1 MNHEY and CDR2 SVGAGI. CDR3 bases: TGTGCCAGCAGTTACTTCCCGGGGGGTCGGAGGAATGGCTACACCTTC. Residues: CASSYFPGGRRNGYTF.